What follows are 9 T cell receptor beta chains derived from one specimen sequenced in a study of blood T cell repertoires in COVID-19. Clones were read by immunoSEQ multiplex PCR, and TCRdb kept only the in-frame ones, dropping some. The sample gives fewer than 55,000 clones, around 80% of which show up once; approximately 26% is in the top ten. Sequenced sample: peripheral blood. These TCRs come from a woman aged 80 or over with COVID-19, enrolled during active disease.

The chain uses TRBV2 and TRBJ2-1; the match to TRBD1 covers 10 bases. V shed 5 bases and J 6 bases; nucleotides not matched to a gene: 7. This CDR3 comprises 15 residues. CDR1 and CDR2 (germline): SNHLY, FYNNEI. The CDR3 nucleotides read TGTGCCAGCAGTTTCCGACAGGGGGCCCTCAATGAGCAGTTCTTC. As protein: CASSFRQGALNEQFF.

The CDR3 nucleotides read TGTGCCAGCAGATCCCCGGGACAGGGGTCATACGAGCAGTACTTC. Protein product: CASRSPGQGSYEQYF. V is TRBV11-2 and J is TRBJ2-7; 10 bases fit TRBD1. With 6 bases clipped from V and 4 bases from J, the junction kept 9 bases outside the gene matches. Looked up from germline, CDR1 is SGHAT and CDR2 is FQNNGV. This CDR3 has 15 amino acids.

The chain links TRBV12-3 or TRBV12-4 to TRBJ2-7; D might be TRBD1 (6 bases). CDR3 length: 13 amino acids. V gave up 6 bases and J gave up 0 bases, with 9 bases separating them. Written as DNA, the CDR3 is TGTGCCAGCAGCCCGACAGGCTCCTACGAGCAGTACTTC. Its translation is CASSPTGSYEQYF.

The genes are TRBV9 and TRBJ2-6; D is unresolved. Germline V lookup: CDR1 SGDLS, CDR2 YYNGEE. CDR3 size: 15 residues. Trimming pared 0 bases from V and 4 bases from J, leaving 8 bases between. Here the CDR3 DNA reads TGTGCCAGCAGCGTAGGTATGGCAGGGGCCAACGTCCTGACTTTC. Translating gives CASSVGMAGANVLTF.

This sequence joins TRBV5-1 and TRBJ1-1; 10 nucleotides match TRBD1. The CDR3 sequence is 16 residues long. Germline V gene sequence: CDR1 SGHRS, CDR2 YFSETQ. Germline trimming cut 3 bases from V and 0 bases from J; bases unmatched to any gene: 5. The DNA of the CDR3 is TGCGCCAGCAGCTCTGGACAGGGGGGCCTGAACACTGAAGCTTTCTTT. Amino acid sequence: CASSSGQGGLNTEAFF.

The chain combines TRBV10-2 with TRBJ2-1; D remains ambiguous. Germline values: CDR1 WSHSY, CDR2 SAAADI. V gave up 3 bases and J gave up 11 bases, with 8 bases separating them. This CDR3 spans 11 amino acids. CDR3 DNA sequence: TGCGCCAGCAGTGATACACTACAGCAGTTCTTC. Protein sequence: CASSDTLQQFF.

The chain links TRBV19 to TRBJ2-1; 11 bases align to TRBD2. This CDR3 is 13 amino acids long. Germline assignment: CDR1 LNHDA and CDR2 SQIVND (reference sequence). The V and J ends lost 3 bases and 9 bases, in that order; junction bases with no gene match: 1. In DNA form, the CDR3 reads TGTGCCAGTAGTATGCTAGCGGGAGGTGAGCAGTTCTTC. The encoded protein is CASSMLAGGEQFF.

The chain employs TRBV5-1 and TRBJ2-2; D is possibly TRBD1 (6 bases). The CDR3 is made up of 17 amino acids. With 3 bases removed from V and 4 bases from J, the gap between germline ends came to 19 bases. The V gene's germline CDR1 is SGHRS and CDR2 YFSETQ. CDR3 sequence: CASSSGTLTFGTGELFF. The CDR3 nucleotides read TGCGCCAGCAGCTCCGGGACACTTACCTTCGGCACCGGGGAGCTGTTTTTT.

The CDR3 bases are TGTGCCAGCAGCTTAGTTCGGGGAGGCCCTGAAGCTTTCTTT. Amino acid sequence: CASSLVRGGPEAFF. The chain employs TRBV7-9 and TRBJ1-1; D gene ambiguous. V gave up 1 base and J gave up 6 bases, with 12 bases separating them. Germline V CDR1 and CDR2: SEHNR, FQNEAQ (reference sequence). The CDR3 loop spans 14 amino acids.